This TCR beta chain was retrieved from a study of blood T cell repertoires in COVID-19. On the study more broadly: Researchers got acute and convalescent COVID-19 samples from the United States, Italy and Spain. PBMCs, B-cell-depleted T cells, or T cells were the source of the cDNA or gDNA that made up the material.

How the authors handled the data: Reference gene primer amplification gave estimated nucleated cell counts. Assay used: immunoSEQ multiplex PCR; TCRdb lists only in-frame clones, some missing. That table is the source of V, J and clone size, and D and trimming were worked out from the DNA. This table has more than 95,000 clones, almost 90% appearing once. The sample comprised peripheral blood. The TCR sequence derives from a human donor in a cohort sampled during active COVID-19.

CDR3 bases: TGTGCTAGTGGTTTTGGACTAGCGGGACTGACAGATACGCAGTATTTT. Translation gives CASGFGLAGLTDTQYF. The V gene is TRBV12-5, the J gene TRBJ2-3; TRBD2 matches 12 bases. V lost 3 bases, J lost 3 bases, and 4 bases stayed unmatched. The CDR3 is 16 amino acids. Germline-derived CDR1 and CDR2 are LGHNT and FRNRAP.